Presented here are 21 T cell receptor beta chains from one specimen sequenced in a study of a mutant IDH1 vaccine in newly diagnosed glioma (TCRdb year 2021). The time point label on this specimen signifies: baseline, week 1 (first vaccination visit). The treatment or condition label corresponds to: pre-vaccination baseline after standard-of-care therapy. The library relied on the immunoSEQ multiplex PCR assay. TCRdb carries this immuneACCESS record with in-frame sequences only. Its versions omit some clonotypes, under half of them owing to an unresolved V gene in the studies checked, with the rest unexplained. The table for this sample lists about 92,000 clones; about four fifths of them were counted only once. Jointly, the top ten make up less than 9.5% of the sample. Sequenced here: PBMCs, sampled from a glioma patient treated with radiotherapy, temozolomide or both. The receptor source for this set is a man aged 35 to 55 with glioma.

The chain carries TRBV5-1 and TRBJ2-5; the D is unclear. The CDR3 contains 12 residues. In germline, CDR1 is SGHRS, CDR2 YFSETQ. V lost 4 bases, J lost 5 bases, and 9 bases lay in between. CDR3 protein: CASSPSEETQYF. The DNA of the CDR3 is TGCGCCAGCAGCCCCTCCGAGGAGACCCAGTACTTC.

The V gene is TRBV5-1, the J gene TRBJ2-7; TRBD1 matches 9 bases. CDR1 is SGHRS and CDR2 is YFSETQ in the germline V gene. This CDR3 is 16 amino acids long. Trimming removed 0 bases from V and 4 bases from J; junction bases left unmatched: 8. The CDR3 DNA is TGCGCCAGCAGCTTGGGAGGTGGACAGGGGTCGTACGAGCAGTACTTC. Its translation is CASSLGGGQGSYEQYF.

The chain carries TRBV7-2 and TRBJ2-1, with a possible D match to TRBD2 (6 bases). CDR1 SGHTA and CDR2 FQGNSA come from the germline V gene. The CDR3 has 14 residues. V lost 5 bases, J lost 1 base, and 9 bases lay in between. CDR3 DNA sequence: TGTGCCAGCAGCAGGCGGGGATCCTACAATGAGCAGTTCTTC. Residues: CASSRRGSYNEQFF.

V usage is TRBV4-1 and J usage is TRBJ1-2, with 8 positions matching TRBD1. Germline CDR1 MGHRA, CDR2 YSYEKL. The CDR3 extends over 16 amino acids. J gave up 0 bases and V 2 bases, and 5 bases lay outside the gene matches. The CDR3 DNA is TGCGCCAGCAGCCAAAGCCGGGACAGGACTAACTATGGCTACACCTTC. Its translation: CASSQSRDRTNYGYTF.

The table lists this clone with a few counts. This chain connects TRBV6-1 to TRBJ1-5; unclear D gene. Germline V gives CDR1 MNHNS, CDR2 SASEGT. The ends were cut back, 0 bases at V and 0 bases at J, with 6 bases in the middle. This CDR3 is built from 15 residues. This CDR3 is CASSEARNSNQPQHF. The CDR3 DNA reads TGTGCCAGCAGTGAAGCTCGTAATAGCAATCAGCCCCAGCATTTT.

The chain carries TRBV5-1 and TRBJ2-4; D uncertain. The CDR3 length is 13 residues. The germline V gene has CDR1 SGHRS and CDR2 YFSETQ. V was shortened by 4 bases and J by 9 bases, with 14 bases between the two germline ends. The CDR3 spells CASSVVPEGIQYF. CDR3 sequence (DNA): TGCGCCAGCAGCGTCGTCCCCGAAGGCATTCAGTACTTC.

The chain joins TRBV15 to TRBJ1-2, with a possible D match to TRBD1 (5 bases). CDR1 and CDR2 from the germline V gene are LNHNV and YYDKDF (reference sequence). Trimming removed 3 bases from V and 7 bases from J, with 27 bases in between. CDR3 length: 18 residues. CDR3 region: CATSSLLEKGPSIGGYTF. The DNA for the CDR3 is TGTGCCACCAGCAGTCTCCTTGAGAAGGGACCCTCCATCGGTGGCTACACCTTC.

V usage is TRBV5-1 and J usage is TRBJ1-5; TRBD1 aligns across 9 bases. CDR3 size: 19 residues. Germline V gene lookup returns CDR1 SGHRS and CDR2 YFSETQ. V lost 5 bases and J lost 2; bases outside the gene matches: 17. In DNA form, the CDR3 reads TGCGCCAGCAGTCGGATTTGGGACAGGGAGAGGGTTGGCAATCAGCCCCAGCATTTT. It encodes CASSRIWDRERVGNQPQHF.

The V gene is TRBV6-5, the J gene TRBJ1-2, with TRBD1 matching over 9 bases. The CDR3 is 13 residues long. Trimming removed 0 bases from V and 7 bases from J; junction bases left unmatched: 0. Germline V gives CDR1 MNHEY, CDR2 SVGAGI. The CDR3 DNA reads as TGTGCCAGCAGTTACTCGACAGGGGGTGGCTACACCTTC. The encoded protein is CASSYSTGGGYTF.

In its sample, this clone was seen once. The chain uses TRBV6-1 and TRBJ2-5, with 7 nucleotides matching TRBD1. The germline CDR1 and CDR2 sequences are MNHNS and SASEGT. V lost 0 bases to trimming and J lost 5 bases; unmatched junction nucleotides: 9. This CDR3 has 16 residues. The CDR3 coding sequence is TGTGCCAGCAGTGAAGCAGGGGGCTACAGGGGCGAGACCCAGTACTTC. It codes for CASSEAGGYRGETQYF.

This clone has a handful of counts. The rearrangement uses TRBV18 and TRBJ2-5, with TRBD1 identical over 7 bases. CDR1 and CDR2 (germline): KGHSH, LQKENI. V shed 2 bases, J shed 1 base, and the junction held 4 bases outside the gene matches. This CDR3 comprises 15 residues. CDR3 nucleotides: TGTGCCAGCTCACCAGCCGGGACAGCCCAAGAGACCCAGTACTTC. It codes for CASSPAGTAQETQYF.

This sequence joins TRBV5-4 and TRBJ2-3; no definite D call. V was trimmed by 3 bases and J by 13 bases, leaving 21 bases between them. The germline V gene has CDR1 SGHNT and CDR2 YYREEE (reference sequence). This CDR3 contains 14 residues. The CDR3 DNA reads TGTGCCAGCAGCTCTGATAATGCAGAAACTTACAAGTATTTT. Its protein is CASSSDNAETYKYF.

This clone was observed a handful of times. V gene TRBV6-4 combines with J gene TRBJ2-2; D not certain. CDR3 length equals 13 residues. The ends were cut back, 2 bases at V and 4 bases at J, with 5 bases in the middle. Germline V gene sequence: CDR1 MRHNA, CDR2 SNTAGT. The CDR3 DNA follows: TGTGCCAGCAGTGACAAGAGCACCGGGGAGCTGTTTTTT. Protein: CASSDKSTGELFF.

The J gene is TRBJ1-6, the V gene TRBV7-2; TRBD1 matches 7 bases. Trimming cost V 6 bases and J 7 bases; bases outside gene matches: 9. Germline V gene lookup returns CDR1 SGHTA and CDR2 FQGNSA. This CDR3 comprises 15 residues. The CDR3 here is CASSYTGTVNSPLHF. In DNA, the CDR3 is TGTGCCAGCAGTTACACCGGGACAGTCAATTCACCCCTCCACTTT. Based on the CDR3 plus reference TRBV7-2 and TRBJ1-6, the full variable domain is GAGVSQSPSNKVTEKGKDVELRCDPISGHTALYWYRQSLGQGLEFLIYFQGNSAPDKSGLPSDRFSAERTGGSVSTLTIQRTQQEDSAVYLCASSYTGTVNSPLHFGNGTRLTVT.

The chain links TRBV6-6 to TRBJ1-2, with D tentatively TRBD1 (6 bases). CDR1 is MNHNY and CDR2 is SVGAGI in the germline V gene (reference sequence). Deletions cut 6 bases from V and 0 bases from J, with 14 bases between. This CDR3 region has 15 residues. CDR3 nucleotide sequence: TGTGCCAGCAGGGACACAGGGAGACCTAACTATGGCTACACCTTC. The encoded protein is CASRDTGRPNYGYTF.

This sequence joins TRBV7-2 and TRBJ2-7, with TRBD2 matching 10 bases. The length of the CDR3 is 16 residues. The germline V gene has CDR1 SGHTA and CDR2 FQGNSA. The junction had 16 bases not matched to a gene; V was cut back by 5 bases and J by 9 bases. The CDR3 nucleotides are TGTGCCAGCAGCCCACTAATAGCGGGAGGAGAGATAGGGCAGTACTTC. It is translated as CASSPLIAGGEIGQYF.

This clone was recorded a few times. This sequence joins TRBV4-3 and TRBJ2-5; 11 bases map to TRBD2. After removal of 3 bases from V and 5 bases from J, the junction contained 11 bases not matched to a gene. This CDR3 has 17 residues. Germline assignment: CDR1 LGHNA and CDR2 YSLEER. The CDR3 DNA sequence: TGCGCCAGCAGCCAGTTACTGCTAGCGGGGGGCGGGGAGACCCAGTACTTC. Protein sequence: CASSQLLLAGGGETQYF.

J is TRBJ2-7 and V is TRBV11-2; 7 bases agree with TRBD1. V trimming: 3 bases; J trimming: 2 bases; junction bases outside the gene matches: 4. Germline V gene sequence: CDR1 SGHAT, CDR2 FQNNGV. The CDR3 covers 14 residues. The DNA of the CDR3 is TGTGCCAGCAGCTTCCGGGACAGACCCTACGAGCAGTACTTC. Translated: CASSFRDRPYEQYF.

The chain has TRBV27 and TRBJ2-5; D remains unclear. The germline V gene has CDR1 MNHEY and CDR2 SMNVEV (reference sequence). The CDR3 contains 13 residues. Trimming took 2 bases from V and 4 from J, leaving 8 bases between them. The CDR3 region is CASSLDTRETQYF. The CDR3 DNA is TGTGCCAGCAGTTTAGACACGAGAGAGACCCAGTACTTC.

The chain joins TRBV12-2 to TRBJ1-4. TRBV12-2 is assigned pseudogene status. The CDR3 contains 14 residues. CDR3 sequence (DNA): TGTGCAAGTCGCTTAATTCCGAGGGATGAAAAACTGTTTTTT. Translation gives CASRLIPRDEKLFF.

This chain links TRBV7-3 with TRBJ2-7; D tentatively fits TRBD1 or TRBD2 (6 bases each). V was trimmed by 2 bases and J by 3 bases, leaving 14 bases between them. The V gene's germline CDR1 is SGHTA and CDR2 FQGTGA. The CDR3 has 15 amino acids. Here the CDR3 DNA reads TGTGCCAGCAGCTTAGGGGCCGGGGGCGTCTACGAGCAGTACTTC. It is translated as CASSLGAGGVYEQYF.